The 31 T cell receptor beta chains below come from one sample, sequenced in a study of PD-L1 blockade in urothelial cancer. The protocol was immunoSEQ multiplex PCR, while the TCRdb copy is restricted to in-frame clones and leaves out a portion. The data contain nearly 30,000 clones, around 87% of them seen just once; the ten biggest clones take up around 2.9%. The sample here was PBMCs, taken around atezolizumab (anti-PD-L1) treatment. The receptors shown here come from a man between 50 and 59 years old with urothelial cancer.

The J gene is TRBJ2-1, the V gene TRBV29-1; possibly TRBD2 for D (5 bases). V lost 6 bases and J lost 1, with 19 bases in between. Per the germline V gene, CDR1 is SQVTM and CDR2 is ANQGSEA. The length of the CDR3 is 16 residues. The CDR3 nucleotides read TGCAGCGTGGACTTTTTCAGCGTAAAATCCTACAATGAGCAGTTCTTC. It translates to CSVDFFSVKSYNEQFF.

CDR3 coding DNA: TGTGCCAGCAGCTTAGGGGGGACAGGGGTTAGCAATCAGCCCCAGCATTTT. The encoded protein is CASSLGGTGVSNQPQHF. The chain joins TRBV7-9 to TRBJ1-5; 10 bases align to TRBD1. In germline, CDR1 is SEHNR, CDR2 FQNEAQ (reference sequence). V was clipped by 1 base and J by 0 bases; unmatched bases: 3. The CDR3 totals 17 residues.

This chain uses TRBV7-7 with TRBJ2-6; D is ambiguous. Trimming removed 5 bases from V and 5 bases from J, with 19 bases in between. Germline CDR1 SSHAT, CDR2 FNYEAQ (reference sequence). CDR3 size: 17 residues. CDR3 region: CASSGWLPQSRANVLTF. The CDR3 nucleotides are TGTGCCAGCAGCGGCTGGCTGCCACAAAGTCGGGCCAACGTCCTGACTTTC.

The chain carries TRBV7-8 and TRBJ1-1, with D unresolved. The germline CDR1 and CDR2 sequences are SGHVS and FQNEAQ. The CDR3 contains 14 residues. The V and J ends lost 3 bases and 2 bases respectively, with 10 bases between them. The CDR3 DNA reads TGTGCCAGCAGCTTTGGGCAGCCAAACACTGAAGCTTTCTTT. Translation gives CASSFGQPNTEAFF.

This clone was recorded a few times. V usage is TRBV11-1 and J usage is TRBJ1-1, with 9 nucleotides matching TRBD1. J lost 5 bases, V lost 8 bases, and 6 bases had no gene match. Germline V gene sequence: CDR1 SGHAT, CDR2 FQDESV (reference sequence). The CDR3 spans 13 residues. The CDR3 loop reads CASLRTGETEAFF. The CDR3, as DNA: TGTGCCAGCTTGAGGACAGGGGAGACTGAAGCTTTCTTT.

V and J are TRBV7-8 and TRBJ1-6, with D possibly TRBD1 on 6 matching bases. Germline lookup yields CDR1 SGHVS and CDR2 FQNEAQ. Trimming removed 5 bases at V and 6 bases at J, with 11 bases between. The CDR3 totals 14 residues. The CDR3 bases are TGTGCCAGCAGCCCGGACAGCAGTAATTCACCCCTCCACTTT. It yields the protein CASSPDSSNSPLHF. Based on the CDR3 plus reference TRBV7-8 and TRBJ1-6, the full variable domain is GAGVSQSPRYKVAKRGQDVALRCDPISGHVSLFWYQQALGQGPEFLTYFQNEAQLDKSGLPSDRFFAERPEGSVSTLKIQRTQQEDSAVYLCASSPDSSNSPLHFGNGTRLTVT.

The chain has TRBV25-1 and TRBJ2-7, with 11 positions matching TRBD2. V lost 7 bases and J lost 7; bases outside the gene matches: 6. The germline V gene has CDR1 MGHDK and CDR2 SYGVNS. The CDR3 length is 13 residues. The CDR3, as DNA: TGTGCCAGCACTCCTCCTAGCGGGAGGGAGCAGTACTTC. Protein sequence: CASTPPSGREQYF.

The V gene is TRBV5-1, the J gene TRBJ1-5; 7 bases are a match to TRBD1. J gave up 4 bases and V 4 bases, and 8 bases lay outside the gene matches. The CDR3 has 15 residues. Germline V CDR1 and CDR2: SGHRS, YFSETQ. The CDR3 coding sequence is TGCGCCAGCAGCCCGACAGGGACGGCGAATCAGCCCCAGCATTTT. This sequence encodes CASSPTGTANQPQHF.

The chain couples TRBV11-2 to TRBJ2-1; D possibly corresponds to TRBD2 (5 bases). Looked up from germline, CDR1 is SGHAT and CDR2 is FQNNGV. V lost 4 bases to trimming and J lost 4 bases, with 11 bases between them. The CDR3 runs to 14 residues. CDR3 region: CASSSLTGYNEQFF. The CDR3 DNA reads TGTGCCAGCAGCTCCTTGACGGGGTACAATGAGCAGTTCTTC.

The chain recombines TRBV25-1 with TRBJ1-1; D unclear. V dropped 8 bases and J dropped 1 base, with 5 bases sitting between them. From germline, CDR1 is MGHDK and CDR2 SYGVNS. The CDR3 spans 11 residues. The CDR3 DNA reads as TGTGCCAGCTCAGAGAACACTGAAGCTTTCTTT. Its protein product is CASSENTEAFF. The full variable domain, with the rest looked up from reference TRBV25-1 and TRBJ1-1, is EADIYQTPRYLVIGTGKKITLECSQTMGHDKMYWYQQDPGMELHLIHYSYGVNSTEKGDLSSESTVSRIRTEHFPLTLESARPSHTSQYLCASSENTEAFFGQGTRLTVV.

This chain uses TRBV30 with TRBJ2-1; D gene unclear. The germline V and J ends were trimmed by 1 base and 0 bases, with 16 bases remaining between them. Germline CDR1 reads GTSNPN; CDR2 reads SVGIG (reference sequence). CDR3 length: 17 residues. The CDR3 nucleotides read TGTGCCTGGAGTGCAGCTCGGGTGCGGAGCTCCTACAATGAGCAGTTCTTC. Amino acid sequence: CAWSAARVRSSYNEQFF.

The V gene is TRBV2, the J gene TRBJ1-5, with 11 bases identical to TRBD1. The V segment lost 7 bases and the J segment 6 bases; nucleotides outside the gene matches: 2. There are 13 residues in the CDR3. CDR1 and CDR2 from the germline V gene are SNHLY and FYNNEI. The CDR3 DNA reads TGTGCCAGCATCGGGACAGGGGGTCAGCCCCAGCATTTT. Translating it yields CASIGTGGQPQHF.

CDR3 nucleotide sequence: TGTGCCTGTGGGACAGGGGGTCTCTACGAGCAGTACTTC. Amino acids: CACGTGGLYEQYF. This chain uses TRBV30 with TRBJ2-7; 11 nucleotides match TRBD1. V lost 6 bases and J lost 3; bases outside the gene matches: 4. CDR1 is GTSNPN, CDR2 SVGIG, per germline (reference sequence). The CDR3 totals 13 residues. Combining the CDR3 with reference TRBV30 and TRBJ2-7 gives the whole variable domain SQTIHQWPATLVQPVGSPLSLECTVEGTSNPNLYWYRQAAGRGLQLLFYSVGIGQISSEVPQNLSASRPQDRQFILSSKKLLLSDSGFYLCACGTGGLYEQYFGPGTRLTVT.

This chain uses TRBV7-7 with TRBJ2-5; 12 nucleotides align to TRBD2. Germline values: CDR1 SSHAT, CDR2 FNYEAQ (reference sequence). Trimming removed 3 bases from V and 5 bases from J; junction bases left unmatched: 7. The CDR3 spans 16 residues. CDR3 amino acids: CASSLVQGLAGETQYF. The CDR3 bases are TGTGCCAGCAGCTTGGTCCAAGGACTAGCGGGGGAGACCCAGTACTTC.

This chain uses TRBV6-1 with TRBJ2-3; 8 nucleotides align to TRBD2. V lost 7 bases, J lost 4 bases, and 4 bases stayed unmatched. CDR1 and CDR2 from the germline V gene are MNHNS and SASEGT. The CDR3 is made up of 13 amino acids. The chain's CDR3 is CASKSGSPDTQYF. CDR3 bases: TGTGCCAGCAAAAGCGGGAGCCCAGATACGCAGTATTTT.

The chain recombines TRBV6-1 with TRBJ2-1; 9 nucleotides align to TRBD1. CDR1 is MNHNS, CDR2 SASEGT, per germline. This CDR3 region has 15 residues. V gave up 0 bases and J gave up 3 bases; unmatched junction bases: 0. This CDR3 is CASSEAGQGYNEQFF. Here the CDR3 DNA reads TGTGCCAGCAGTGAAGCGGGACAGGGCTACAATGAGCAGTTCTTC.

V is TRBV5-1 and J is TRBJ2-1; perhaps TRBD2 as D (6 bases). CDR1 is SGHRS and CDR2 is YFSETQ in the germline V gene. The CDR3 is 13 residues long. V lost 0 bases and J 9 bases, leaving 10 bases between the germline ends. The CDR3 coding sequence is TGCGCCAGCAGCTTGGGGGAGGCCTCTGAGCAGTTCTTC. Protein: CASSLGEASEQFF. Using reference TRBV5-1 and TRBJ2-1 for the parts outside the CDR3, the full variable domain is KAGVTQTPRYLIKTRGQQVTLSCSPISGHRSVSWYQQTPGQGLQFLFEYFSETQRNKGNFPGRFSGRQFSNSRSEMNVSTLELGDSALYLCASSLGEASEQFFGPGTRLTVL.

J is TRBJ1-3 and V is TRBV6-6, with TRBD1 matching over 7 bases. The V and J ends lost 5 bases and 0 bases, in that order; junction bases with no gene match: 7. In germline, CDR1 is MNHNY, CDR2 SVGAGI (reference sequence). CDR3 length: 16 residues. CDR3 sequence: CASSPRQGSSGNTIYF. DNA for the CDR3: TGTGCCAGCAGTCCCCGACAGGGATCCTCTGGAAACACCATATATTTT.

The gene calls are TRBV9 and TRBJ2-1, with TRBD2 matching over 11 bases. This CDR3 contains 19 residues. V shed 0 bases, J shed 4 bases, and the junction held 12 bases outside the gene matches. Germline CDR1 SGDLS, CDR2 YYNGEE. For the CDR3, the DNA is TGTGCCAGCAGCGTAGCTACCTGGGCTAGCGGGGGGCTATACAATGAGCAGTTCTTC. This gives the protein CASSVATWASGGLYNEQFF.

This clone was seen just once. The rearrangement links TRBV28 to TRBJ1-5; 7 bases agree with TRBD1. With V trimmed by 6 bases and J by 0 bases, 5 bases remained unmatched. This CDR3 is 15 amino acids long. Per the germline V gene, CDR1 is MDHEN and CDR2 is SYDVKM. The CDR3: CASSPGGNSNQPQHF. For the CDR3, the DNA is TGTGCCAGCAGCCCAGGGGGAAATAGCAATCAGCCCCAGCATTTT.

The rearrangement joins TRBV21-1 to TRBJ1-2; the table names TRBD1, a call not compared with the DNA. TRBV21-1 is marked as a pseudogene. The length of the CDR3 is 18 residues. The CDR3 spells CASSKVQDRGRTNYGYTF. The DNA for the CDR3 is TGTGCCAGCAGCAAAGTCCAGGACAGGGGGCGAACTAACTATGGCTACACCTTC.

This clone was observed a single time. This chain links TRBV6-6 with TRBJ2-1; maybe TRBD1 (6 bases). The V end lost 1 base, the J end lost 8 bases, and 12 bases lay between the germline ends. The CDR3 runs to 14 residues. Germline assignment: CDR1 MNHNY and CDR2 SVGAGI (reference sequence). Here the CDR3 reads CASSYYRALDEQFF. CDR3 sequence (DNA): TGTGCCAGCAGTTACTACAGGGCCCTGGATGAGCAGTTCTTC.

The chain carries TRBV28 and TRBJ2-6; D perhaps matches TRBD1 (5 bases). Germline V gene lookup returns CDR1 MDHEN and CDR2 SYDVKM. Trimming left V 0 bases short and J 2 bases short, with 8 bases between. The CDR3 sequence is 16 residues long. CDR3 sequence (DNA): TGTGCCAGCAGTTTATGGGTAGGGGCTGGGGCCAACGTCCTGACTTTC. Amino acids: CASSLWVGAGANVLTF.

The gene calls are TRBV19 and TRBJ1-5, with D possibly TRBD1 on 6 matching bases. Trimming removed 1 base at V and 6 bases at J, with 13 bases between. Germline assignment: CDR1 LNHDA and CDR2 SQIVND (reference sequence). The CDR3 has 15 amino acids. The CDR3: CASSIAGGAGQPQHF. The DNA for the CDR3 is TGTGCCAGTAGTATAGCGGGGGGCGCGGGTCAGCCCCAGCATTTT.

V is TRBV6-6 and J is TRBJ2-1; 11 nucleotides align to TRBD2. Germline loops: CDR1 MNHNY, CDR2 SVGAGI (reference sequence). The junction had 5 bases not matched to a gene; V was cut back by 7 bases and J by 3 bases. The CDR3 contains 15 residues. CDR3 nucleotides: TGTGCCAGCACGGTGGGACTAGCGGTCTACAATGAGCAGTTCTTC. Translating gives CASTVGLAVYNEQFF.

The V and J genes are TRBV11-3 and TRBJ2-4, with TRBD1 matching 8 bases. The CDR3 spans 13 residues. Germline CDR1 reads SGHNT; CDR2 reads YENEEA. The V and J ends lost 4 bases and 14 bases, in that order; junction bases with no gene match: 10. The CDR3 protein is CASSSYGQGDKYF. The CDR3 region has the DNA TGTGCCAGCAGCTCATACGGACAGGGCGACAAGTACTTC. The full variable domain, completed using reference TRBV11-3 and TRBJ2-4, is EAGVVQSPRYKIIEKKQPVAFWCNPISGHNTLYWYLQNLGQGPELLIRYENEEAVDDSQLPKDRFSAERLKGVDSTLKIQPAELGDSAVYLCASSSYGQGDKYFGAGTRLSVL.

V is TRBV6-6 and J is TRBJ1-5, with TRBD1 matching 8 bases. The ends lost 6 bases at V and 4 bases at J; junction bases unmatched: 8. Looked up from germline, CDR1 is MNHNY and CDR2 is SVGAGI (reference sequence). The CDR3 runs to 15 residues. CDR3 sequence: CASSLGQGANQPQHF. As DNA, the CDR3 is TGTGCCAGCAGCCTCGGGCAGGGGGCGAATCAGCCCCAGCATTTT.

The rearrangement uses TRBV10-3 and TRBJ1-2; D is unclear. The germline gives CDR1 ENHRY, CDR2 SYGVKD. Trimming removed 11 bases at V and 3 bases at J, with 19 bases between. The CDR3 is made up of 14 amino acids. The CDR3 DNA reads as TGTGCCGCCTCAGTAGCCGGGTCATACTATGGCTACACCTTC. Translation gives CAASVAGSYYGYTF.

This chain uses TRBV5-1 with TRBJ2-7; TRBD1 agrees at 8 bases. V lost 4 bases to trimming and J lost 4 bases; unmatched junction nucleotides: 4. The CDR3 is made up of 13 amino acids. Germline V gives CDR1 SGHRS, CDR2 YFSETQ. CDR3 DNA: TGCGCCAGCAGCCCGGACAGGGCGTACGAGCAGTACTTC. Translating gives CASSPDRAYEQYF.

The rearrangement links TRBV9 to TRBJ1-2; D remains ambiguous. The ends were cut back, 0 bases at V and 6 bases at J, with 6 bases in the middle. Germline V lookup: CDR1 SGDLS, CDR2 YYNGEE. This CDR3 has 12 residues. Written as DNA, the CDR3 is TGTGCCAGCAGCGTAGATCGGGATGGCTACACCTTC. Its protein product is CASSVDRDGYTF.

This clone was picked up a small number of times. The gene calls are TRBV4-1 and TRBJ1-2; perhaps TRBD1 as D (5 bases). Germline V CDR1 and CDR2: MGHRA, YSYEKL. Trimming stripped 0 bases from V and 4 bases from J, with 12 bases between. CDR3 length: 15 residues. CDR3 region: CASSQDPQGVYGYTF. The CDR3 DNA reads as TGCGCCAGCAGCCAAGATCCGCAGGGTGTCTATGGCTACACCTTC.